This T cell receptor (beta chain) originates from a study of Graves' ophthalmopathy and Graves' hyperthyroidism (dated by TCRdb to between 2017 and 2018). Study-level background: Peripheral blood samples were taken at the time of initial diagnosis, before any treatment was given. The roughly 100 discovery patients were randomly split 7:3 into training and test sets. In total, around 130 blood samples were TCR-sequenced: approximately 42 ophthalmopathy, roughly 77 hyperthyroidism and about 17 hyperthyroidism-to-ophthalmopathy patients. Following sampling, methimazole starting at 30 mg daily was administered to hyperthyroidism patients, and high-dose intravenous methylprednisolone was administered to ophthalmopathy patients. For independent validation, a separate cohort was made up of 18 hyperthyroidism patients plus 17 patients who later progressed from hyperthyroidism to ophthalmopathy. A discovery set of 95 to 100 patients (43 ophthalmopathy, 57 stable hyperthyroidism) was enrolled to explore V-J signatures distinguishing ophthalmopathy from hyperthyroidism. To tell Graves' ophthalmopathy apart from Graves' hyperthyroidism, and to predict which patients would progress to ophthalmopathy, the study relied on TCR beta repertoire signatures. In over 5 hyperthyroidism patients, the T-cell repertoire of thyroid tissue was compared with the T-cell repertoire of blood. General conclusions and limits of the study: Sample size was not statistically predetermined, and group allocation was not concealed from the investigators. Most expanded thyroid clonotypes with frequency above 0.001 were also detected in blood, suggesting blood repertoires may reflect the thyroid immune response. Ophthalmopathy was separated from stable hyperthyroidism by the 13-signature model with 87.88% sensitivity and 81% to 84% specificity in cross-validation and with 80%/75% in the test set. In validation, the model predicted ophthalmopathy progression with more than 55% sensitivity and roughly 72% specificity; some 13 predicted patients were CT-confirmed with GO in a median of around 6 months.

The ophthalmopathy patients had moderately to severely active disease, with a Clinical Activity Score of 3 or higher, a NOSPECS grade of 4 or higher, and a disease duration of less than 3 months. Anyone with other autoimmune diseases, uncontrolled infections, pregnancy or lactation was excluded from the study. Clinical symptoms, serum thyroxine, TRAb, thyroid ultrasound and orbital computed tomography formed the basis of the diagnosis. PBMCs were isolated from approximately 10 ml of fresh peripheral blood by Ficoll-Paque density gradient centrifugation. Trizol reagent was used to extract the total RNA, and its quality was then checked on an Agilent 2100 Bioanalyzer. Many counts were recorded for this clonotype. Its antigen is unknown. Per-nucleotide qualities are absent, and no much larger clonotype sits a single base away. For repertoire sequencing, TCR beta CDR3 regions were amplified from RNA transcripts. The first round of RT-PCR was done with HTBI primers and the Qiagen OneStep RT-PCR kit, and was followed by a second round of multiplex PCR, then size selection and purification. Libraries were sequenced on an Illumina HiSeq2000 using paired-end 100 bp reads. Regarding the original processing steps: SOAPnuke was used to process the reads, removing any read that contained adapters or uncalled bases, had a mean Phred below 15, or lacked an exact match to the constant primer or identifier. COPE v1.2.5 was used to merge the high-quality paired reads. Each unique nucleotide sequence was defined as a clonotype, and clonotypes were aligned to IMGT TRB V, D and J references with MiTCR v1.1. The analysis was limited to V-J combinations with a frequency above 0.0001, which together covered approximately 99% of repertoires. For each V-J combination, a TCR clonal expansion and chaos score was defined as the ratio of F50 clonal expansion to chaos observed in the TCRdist matrix. Features were reduced by Welch's t-statistics and random forest to around 14 V-J combinations, which fed a naive Bayes classifier. The Morisita-Horn index was used to measure how similar the thyroid and blood repertoires were. Starting from the raw public reads, TCRdb applied fastp trimming at Q25, assembled clones with MiXCR and retained in-frame beta chains. Identical CDR3 protein sequences are pooled into one entry, listed with their most common genes and DNA. It is TCRdb's table, rather than the study itself, that gives the V and J calls and clone size. This sample gives 360,000 or so distinct CDR3 sequences in total; about 17% of them show up just once. The ten largest account for 1.5% to 2% of the sample.

Source material: peripheral blood. The receptor was isolated from a woman aged 18-29 years with Graves' ophthalmopathy. Donor details come from another sample of the same person, matched by shared clones.

Here the CDR3 is given as CAWDPGRLNTEAFF. The DNA reads TGTGCCTGGGATCCGGGACGCTTGAACACTGAAGCTTTCTTT. In this chain, TRBV30 is recombined with TRBJ1-1, and TRBD1 may be the D gene, going by 5 matching bases. V is cut by 5 bases and J by 0 bases, and the space between the germline ends is 13 bases. The CDR3 has 14 amino acids, counting the end cysteine and phenylalanine. CDR3 DNA is the only sequence kept; it has 42 bases, read in frame from the first base. CDR1 and CDR2, looked up from the germline V gene (reference sequence), are GTSNPN and SVGIG.